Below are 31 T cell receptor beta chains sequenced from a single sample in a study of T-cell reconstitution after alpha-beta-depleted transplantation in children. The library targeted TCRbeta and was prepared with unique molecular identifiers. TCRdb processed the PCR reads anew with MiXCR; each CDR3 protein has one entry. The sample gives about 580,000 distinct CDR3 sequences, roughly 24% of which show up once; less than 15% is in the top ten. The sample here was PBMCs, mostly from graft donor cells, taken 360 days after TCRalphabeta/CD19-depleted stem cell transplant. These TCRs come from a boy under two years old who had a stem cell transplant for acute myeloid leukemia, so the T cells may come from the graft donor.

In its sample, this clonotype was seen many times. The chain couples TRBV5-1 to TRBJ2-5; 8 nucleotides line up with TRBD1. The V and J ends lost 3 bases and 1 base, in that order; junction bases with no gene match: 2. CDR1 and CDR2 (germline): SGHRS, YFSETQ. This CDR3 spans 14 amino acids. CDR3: CASSWTGPQETQYF. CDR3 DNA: TGCGCCAGCAGCTGGACAGGGCCCCAAGAGACCCAGTACTTC.

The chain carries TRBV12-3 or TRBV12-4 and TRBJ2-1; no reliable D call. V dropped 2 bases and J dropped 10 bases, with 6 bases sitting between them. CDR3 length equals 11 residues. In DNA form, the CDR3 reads TGTGCCAGCAGTTTATTTGGAGAGCAGTTCTTC. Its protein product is CASSLFGEQFF.

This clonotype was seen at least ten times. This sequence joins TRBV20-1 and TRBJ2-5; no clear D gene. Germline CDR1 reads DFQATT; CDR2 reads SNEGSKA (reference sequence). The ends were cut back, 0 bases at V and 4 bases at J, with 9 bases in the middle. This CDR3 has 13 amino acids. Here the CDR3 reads CSARDPYRETQYF. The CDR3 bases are TGCAGTGCTAGAGATCCTTATAGAGAGACCCAGTACTTC.

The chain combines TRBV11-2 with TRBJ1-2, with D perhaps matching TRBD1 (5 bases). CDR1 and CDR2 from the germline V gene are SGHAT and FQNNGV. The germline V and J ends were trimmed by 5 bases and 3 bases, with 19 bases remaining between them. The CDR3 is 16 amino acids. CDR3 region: CASSPTRGDRHYGYTF. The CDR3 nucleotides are TGTGCCAGCAGCCCTACGCGTGGGGACCGCCACTATGGCTACACCTTC.

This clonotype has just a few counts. CDR3 in amino acids: CASRPAGHNYGYTF. The CDR3 nucleotides read TGTGCCAGCAGACCCGCCGGGCATAACTATGGCTACACCTTC. V is TRBV27 and J is TRBJ1-2, with D unclear. The germline V and J ends were trimmed by 6 bases and 1 base, with 12 bases remaining between them. CDR1 and CDR2 from the germline V gene are MNHEY and SMNVEV (reference sequence). This CDR3 has 14 residues.

The CDR3 nucleotides read TGTGCCACCAGCAGAGATCCCCGGACTAGCGACCTTAACACCGGGGAGCTGTTTTTT. Encoded protein: CATSRDPRTSDLNTGELFF. V usage is TRBV15 and J usage is TRBJ2-2, with 9 positions matching TRBD2. V trimming: 0 bases; J trimming: 2 bases; junction bases outside the gene matches: 10. The CDR3 has 19 amino acids. From germline, CDR1 is LNHNV and CDR2 YYDKDF (reference sequence). Complete variable domain (other parts from reference TRBV15 and TRBJ2-2): DAMVIQNPRYQVTQFGKPVTLSCSQTLNHNVMYWYQQKSSQAPKLLFHYYDKDFNNEADTPDNFQSRRPNTSFCFLDIRSPGLGDTAMYLCATSRDPRTSDLNTGELFFGEGSRLTVL.

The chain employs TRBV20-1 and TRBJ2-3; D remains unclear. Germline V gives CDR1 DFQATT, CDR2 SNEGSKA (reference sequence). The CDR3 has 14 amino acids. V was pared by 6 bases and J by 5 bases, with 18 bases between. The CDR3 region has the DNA TGCAGTGCAATAGAATCGGGCTTCGGAGATACGCAGTATTTT. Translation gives CSAIESGFGDTQYF.

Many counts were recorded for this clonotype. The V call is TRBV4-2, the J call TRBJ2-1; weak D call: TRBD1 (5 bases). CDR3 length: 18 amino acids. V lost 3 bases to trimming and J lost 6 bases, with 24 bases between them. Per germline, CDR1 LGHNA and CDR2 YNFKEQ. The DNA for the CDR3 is TGTGCCAGCAGCCACTTGGCGGCAGGCAGATATGGGGCCAATGAGCAGTTCTTC. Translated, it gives CASSHLAAGRYGANEQFF.

Here the CDR3 reads CASSLVGIGTQYF. CDR3 DNA sequence: TGTGCCAGCAGTTTAGTAGGCATCGGGACCCAGTACTTC. The gene calls are TRBV28 and TRBJ2-5; D gene uncertain. The germline V gene has CDR1 MDHEN and CDR2 SYDVKM. This CDR3 has 13 residues. V lost 2 bases to trimming and J lost 7 bases, with 11 bases between them.

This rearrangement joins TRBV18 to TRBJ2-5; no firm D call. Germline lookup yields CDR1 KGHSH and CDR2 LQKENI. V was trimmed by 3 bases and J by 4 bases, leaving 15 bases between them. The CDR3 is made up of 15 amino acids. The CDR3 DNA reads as TGTGCCAGCTCACCCTACCGGGCCGACGTAGAGACCCAGTACTTC. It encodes CASSPYRADVETQYF.

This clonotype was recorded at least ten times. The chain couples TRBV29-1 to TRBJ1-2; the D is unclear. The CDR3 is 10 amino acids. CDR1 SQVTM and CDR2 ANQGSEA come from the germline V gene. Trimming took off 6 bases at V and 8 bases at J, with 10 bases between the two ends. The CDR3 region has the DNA TGCAGCGTGCTACAAGGGGGCTACACCTTC. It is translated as CSVLQGGYTF.

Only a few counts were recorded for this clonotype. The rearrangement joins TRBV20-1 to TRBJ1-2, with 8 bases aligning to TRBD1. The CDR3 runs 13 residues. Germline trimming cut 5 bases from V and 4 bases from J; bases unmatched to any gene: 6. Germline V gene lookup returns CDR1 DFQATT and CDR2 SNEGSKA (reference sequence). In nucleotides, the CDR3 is TGCAGTGCTGGCTCAGGGGGCATCTATGGCTACACCTTC. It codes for CSAGSGGIYGYTF.

In nucleotides, the CDR3 is TGTGCCAGCAGCCTCGGACAGGGGTTAACCCAGGATACGCAGTATTTT. Its protein is CASSLGQGLTQDTQYF. This chain uses TRBV11-1 with TRBJ2-3; 9 bases fit TRBD1. With V trimmed by 5 bases and J by 6 bases, 12 bases remained unmatched. The CDR3 contains 16 residues. The V gene's germline CDR1 is SGHAT and CDR2 FQDESV (reference sequence).

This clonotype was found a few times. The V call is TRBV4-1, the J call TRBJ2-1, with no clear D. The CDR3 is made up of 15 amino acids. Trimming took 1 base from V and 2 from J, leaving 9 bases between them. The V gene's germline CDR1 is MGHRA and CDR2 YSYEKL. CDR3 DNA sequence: TGCGCCAGCAGCCAAGTTGCGATACCCTACAATGAGCAGTTCTTC. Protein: CASSQVAIPYNEQFF.

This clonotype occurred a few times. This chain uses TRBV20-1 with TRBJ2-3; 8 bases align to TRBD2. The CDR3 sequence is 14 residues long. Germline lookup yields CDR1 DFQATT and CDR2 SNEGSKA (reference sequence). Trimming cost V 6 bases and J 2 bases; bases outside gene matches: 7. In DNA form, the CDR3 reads TGCAGTGCGGATAGCGGGGCGCCCACAGATACGCAGTATTTT. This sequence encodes CSADSGAPTDTQYF.

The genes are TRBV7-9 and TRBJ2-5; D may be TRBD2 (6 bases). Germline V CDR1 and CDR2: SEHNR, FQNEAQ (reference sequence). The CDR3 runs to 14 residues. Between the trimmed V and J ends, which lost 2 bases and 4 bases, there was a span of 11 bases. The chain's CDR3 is CASSLFGGRETQYF. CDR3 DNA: TGTGCCAGCAGCTTATTTGGAGGGAGAGAGACCCAGTACTTC.

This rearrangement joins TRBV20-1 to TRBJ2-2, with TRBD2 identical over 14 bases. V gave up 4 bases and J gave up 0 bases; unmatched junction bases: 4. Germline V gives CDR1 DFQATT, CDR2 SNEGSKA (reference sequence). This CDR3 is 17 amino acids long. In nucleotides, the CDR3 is TGCAGTGCTACGGGACTAGCGGGGGCCTCGAACACCGGGGAGCTGTTTTTT. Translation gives CSATGLAGASNTGELFF.

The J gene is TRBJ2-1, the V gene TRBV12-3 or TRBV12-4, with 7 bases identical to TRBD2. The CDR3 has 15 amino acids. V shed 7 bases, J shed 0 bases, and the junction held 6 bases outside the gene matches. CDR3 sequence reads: CASTWGGSSYNEQFF. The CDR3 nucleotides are TGTGCCAGCACCTGGGGGGGGAGCTCCTACAATGAGCAGTTCTTC.

The CDR3 region has the DNA TGTGCCAGCAGCTTAATATGGGAGGGTGGAGAGACCCAGTACTTC. This codes for CASSLIWEGGETQYF. The rearrangement uses TRBV7-2 and TRBJ2-5, with 7 bases identical to TRBD2. Germline V CDR1 and CDR2: SGHTA, FQGNSA. The CDR3 runs 15 residues. The V and J ends lost 2 bases and 4 bases, in that order; junction bases with no gene match: 7.

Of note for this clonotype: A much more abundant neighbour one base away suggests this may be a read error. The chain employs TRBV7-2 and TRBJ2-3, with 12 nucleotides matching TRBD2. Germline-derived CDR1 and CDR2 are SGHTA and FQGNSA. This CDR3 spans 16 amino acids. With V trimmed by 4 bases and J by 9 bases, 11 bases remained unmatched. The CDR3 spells CASSSLLAGGLETQYF. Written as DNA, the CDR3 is TGTGCCAGCAGCTCCCTTCTAGCGGGGGGGCTGGAAACGCAGTATTTT.

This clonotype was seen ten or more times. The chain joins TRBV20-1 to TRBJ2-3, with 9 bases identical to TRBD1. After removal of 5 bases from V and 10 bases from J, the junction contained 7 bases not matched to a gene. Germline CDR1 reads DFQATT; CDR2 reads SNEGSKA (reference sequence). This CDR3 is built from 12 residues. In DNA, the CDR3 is TGCAGTGCTTCGGGACAGGGAGGGGCGCAGTATTTT. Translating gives CSASGQGGAQYF.

The CDR3 loop reads CASSHRQGAKTQYF. CDR3 sequence (DNA): TGTGCCAGCAGTCATCGACAGGGGGCGAAGACCCAGTACTTC. This chain uses TRBV5-5 with TRBJ2-5; 10 bases line up with TRBD1. Germline loops: CDR1 SGHKS, CDR2 YYEKEE (reference sequence). The length of the CDR3 is 14 residues. V trimming: 5 bases; J trimming: 6 bases; junction bases outside the gene matches: 7.

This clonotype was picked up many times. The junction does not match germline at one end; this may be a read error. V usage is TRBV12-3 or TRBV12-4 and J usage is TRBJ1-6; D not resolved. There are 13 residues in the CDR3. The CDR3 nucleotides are TGTGCCAGCAGTCTAGCAGAACGTTCACCCCTCCACTTT. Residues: CASSLAERSPLHF.

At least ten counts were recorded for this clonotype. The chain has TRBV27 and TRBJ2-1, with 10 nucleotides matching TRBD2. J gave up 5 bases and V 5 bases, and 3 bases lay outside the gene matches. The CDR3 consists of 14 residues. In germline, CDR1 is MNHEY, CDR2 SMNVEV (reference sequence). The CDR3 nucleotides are TGTGCCAGCAGTCCGCTAGCGGGGGACAATGAGCAGTTCTTC. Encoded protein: CASSPLAGDNEQFF.

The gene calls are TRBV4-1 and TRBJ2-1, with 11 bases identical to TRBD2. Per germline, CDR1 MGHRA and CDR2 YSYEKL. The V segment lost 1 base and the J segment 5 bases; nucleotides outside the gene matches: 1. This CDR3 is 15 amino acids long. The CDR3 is CASSQVAGGHNEQFF. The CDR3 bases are TGCGCCAGCAGCCAAGTAGCGGGGGGGCACAATGAGCAGTTCTTC.

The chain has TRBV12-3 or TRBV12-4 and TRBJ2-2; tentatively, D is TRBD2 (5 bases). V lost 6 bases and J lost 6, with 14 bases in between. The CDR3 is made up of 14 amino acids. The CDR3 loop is CASRNKGAAGELFF. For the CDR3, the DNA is TGTGCCAGCAGAAACAAGGGAGCGGCCGGGGAGCTGTTTTTT.

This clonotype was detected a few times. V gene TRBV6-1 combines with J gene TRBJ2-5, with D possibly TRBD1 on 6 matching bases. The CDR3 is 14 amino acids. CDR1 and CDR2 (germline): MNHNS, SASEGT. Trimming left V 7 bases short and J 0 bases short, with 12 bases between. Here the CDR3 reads CASTEQGYQETQYF. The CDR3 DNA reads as TGTGCCAGCACCGAACAGGGTTACCAAGAGACCCAGTACTTC.

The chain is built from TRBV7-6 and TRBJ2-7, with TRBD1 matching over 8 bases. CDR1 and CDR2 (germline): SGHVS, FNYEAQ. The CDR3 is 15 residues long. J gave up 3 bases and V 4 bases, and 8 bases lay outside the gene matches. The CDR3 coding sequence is TGTGCCAGCAGCTCCGGACAGGGCATATACTACGAGCAGTACTTC. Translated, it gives CASSSGQGIYYEQYF. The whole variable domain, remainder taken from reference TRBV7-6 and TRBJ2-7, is GAGVSQSPRYKVTKRGQDVALRCDPISGHVSLYWYRQALGQGPEFLTYFNYEAQQDKSGLPNDRFSAERPEGSISTLTIQRTEQRDSAMYRCASSSGQGIYYEQYFGPGTRLTVT.

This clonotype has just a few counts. The CDR3 coding sequence is TGTGCCAGCAGCTTCAAGGGGGCTGGGGAGACCCAGTACTTC. It specifies CASSFKGAGETQYF. The rearrangement links TRBV7-3 to TRBJ2-5; 7 bases are a match to TRBD1. Germline CDR1 is SGHTA and CDR2 is FQGTGA. Trimming cost V 3 bases and J 5 bases; bases outside gene matches: 6. This CDR3 is 14 amino acids long.

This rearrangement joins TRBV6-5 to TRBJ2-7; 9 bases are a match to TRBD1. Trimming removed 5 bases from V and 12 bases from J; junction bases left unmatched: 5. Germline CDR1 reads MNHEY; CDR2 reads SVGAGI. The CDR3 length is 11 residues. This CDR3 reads CASSTGTGTYF. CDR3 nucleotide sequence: TGTGCCAGCAGTACCGGGACAGGGACGTACTTC.

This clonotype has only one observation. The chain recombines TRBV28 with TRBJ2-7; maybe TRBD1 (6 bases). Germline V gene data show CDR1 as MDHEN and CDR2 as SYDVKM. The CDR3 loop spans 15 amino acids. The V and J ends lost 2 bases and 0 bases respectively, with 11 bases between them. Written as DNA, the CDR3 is TGTGCCAGCAGTTTAAGGGGGACACTCTCCTACGAGCAGTACTTC. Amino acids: CASSLRGTLSYEQYF.